This T cell receptor beta chain was obtained from a study of immune characterization of retroperitoneal liposarcoma. V was pared by 4 bases and J by 9 bases, with 9 bases of the junction left unmatched. This CDR3 is 14 amino acids long. Germline CDR1 and CDR2: SGDLS and YYNGEE. TCRdb fed the PCR reads into MiXCR, producing one record per CDR3 protein. This table holds under 15,000 distinct CDR3 sequences, 45% to 50% found once. The TCR sequence derives from a female donor with retroperitoneal liposarcoma. The chain is built from TRBV9 and TRBJ2-1, with 8 bases lining up with TRBD2. The specimen sequenced was tumor tissue. CDR3 DNA: TGTGCCAGCAGCCCCCGGGGGGGGTCCGCTGAGCAGTTCTTC. It yields the protein CASSPRGGSAEQFF. The full variable domain, with the rest looked up from reference TRBV9 and TRBJ2-1, is DSGVTQTPKHLITATGQRVTLRCSPRSGDLSVYWYQQSLDQGLQFLIQYYNGEERAKGNILERFSAQQFPDLHSELNLSSLELGDSALYFCASSPRGGSAEQFFGPGTRLTVL.